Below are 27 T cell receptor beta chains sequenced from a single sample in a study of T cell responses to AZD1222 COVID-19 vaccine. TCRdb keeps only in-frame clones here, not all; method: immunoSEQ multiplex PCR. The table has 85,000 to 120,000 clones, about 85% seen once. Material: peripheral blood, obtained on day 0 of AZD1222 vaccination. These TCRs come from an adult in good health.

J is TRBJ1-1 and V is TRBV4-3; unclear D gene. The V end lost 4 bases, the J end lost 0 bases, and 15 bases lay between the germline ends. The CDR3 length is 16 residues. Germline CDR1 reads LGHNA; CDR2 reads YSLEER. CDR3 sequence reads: CASSPTPGSLNTEAFF. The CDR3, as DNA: TGCGCCAGCAGCCCTACCCCGGGCAGCCTGAACACTGAAGCTTTCTTT.

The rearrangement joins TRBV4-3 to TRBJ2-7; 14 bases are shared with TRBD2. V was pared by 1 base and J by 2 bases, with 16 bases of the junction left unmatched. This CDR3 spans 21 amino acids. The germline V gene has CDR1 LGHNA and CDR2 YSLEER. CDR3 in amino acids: CASSQGSGLAGGIAGTYEQYF. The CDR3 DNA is TGCGCCAGCAGCCAAGGGTCCGGACTAGCGGGAGGTATCGCTGGGACCTACGAGCAGTACTTC.

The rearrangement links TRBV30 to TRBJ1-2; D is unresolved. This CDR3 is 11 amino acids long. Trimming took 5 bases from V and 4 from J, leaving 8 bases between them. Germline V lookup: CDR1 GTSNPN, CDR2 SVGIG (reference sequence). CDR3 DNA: TGTGCCTGGGCCTACACCTATGGCTACACCTTC. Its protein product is CAWAYTYGYTF. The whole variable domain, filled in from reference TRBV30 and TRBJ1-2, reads SQTIHQWPATLVQPVGSPLSLECTVEGTSNPNLYWYRQAAGRGLQLLFYSVGIGQISSEVPQNLSASRPQDRQFILSSKKLLLSDSGFYLCAWAYTYGYTFGSGTRLTVV.

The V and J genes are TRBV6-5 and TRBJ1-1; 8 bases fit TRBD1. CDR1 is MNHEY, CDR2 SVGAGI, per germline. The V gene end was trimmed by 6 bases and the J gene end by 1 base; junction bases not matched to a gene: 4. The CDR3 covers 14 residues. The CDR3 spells CASRYRGENTEAFF. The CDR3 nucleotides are TGTGCCAGCAGATACAGGGGGGAGAACACTGAAGCTTTCTTT.

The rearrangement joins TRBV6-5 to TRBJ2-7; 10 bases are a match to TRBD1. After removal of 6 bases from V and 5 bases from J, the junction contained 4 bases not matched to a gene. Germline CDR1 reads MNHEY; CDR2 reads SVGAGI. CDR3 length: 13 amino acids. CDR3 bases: TGTGCCAGCAGGAGACAGGGGGCGGACGAGCAGTACTTC. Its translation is CASRRQGADEQYF.

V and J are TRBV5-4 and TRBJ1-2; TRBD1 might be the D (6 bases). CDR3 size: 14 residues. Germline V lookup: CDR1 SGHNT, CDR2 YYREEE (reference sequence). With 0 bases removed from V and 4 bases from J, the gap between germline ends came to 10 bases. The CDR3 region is CASSLADSFYGYTF. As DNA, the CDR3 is TGTGCCAGCAGCTTGGCGGACAGCTTCTATGGCTACACCTTC.

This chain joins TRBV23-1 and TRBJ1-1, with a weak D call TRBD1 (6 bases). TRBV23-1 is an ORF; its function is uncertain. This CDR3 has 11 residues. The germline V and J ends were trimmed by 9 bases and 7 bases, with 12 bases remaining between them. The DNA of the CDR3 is TGCGCCAGTTCCTCGACAGGTGAAGCTTTCTTT. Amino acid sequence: CASSSTGEAFF.

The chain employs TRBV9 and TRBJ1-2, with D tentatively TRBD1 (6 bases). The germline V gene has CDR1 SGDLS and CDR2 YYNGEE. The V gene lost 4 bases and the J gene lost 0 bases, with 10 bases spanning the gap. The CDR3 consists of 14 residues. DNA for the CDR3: TGTGCCAGCAGCCCCAGGGGCTCTAACTATGGCTACACCTTC. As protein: CASSPRGSNYGYTF. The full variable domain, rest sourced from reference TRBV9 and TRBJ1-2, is DSGVTQTPKHLITATGQRVTLRCSPRSGDLSVYWYQQSLDQGLQFLIQYYNGEERAKGNILERFSAQQFPDLHSELNLSSLELGDSALYFCASSPRGSNYGYTFGSGTRLTVV.

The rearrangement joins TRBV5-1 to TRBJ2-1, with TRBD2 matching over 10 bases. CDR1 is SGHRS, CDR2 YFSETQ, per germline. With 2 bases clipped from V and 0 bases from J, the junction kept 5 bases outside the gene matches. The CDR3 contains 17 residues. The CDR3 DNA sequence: TGCGCCAGCAGCTTCAATCCTAGCGGGAGCTCCTACAATGAGCAGTTCTTC. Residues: CASSFNPSGSSYNEQFF.

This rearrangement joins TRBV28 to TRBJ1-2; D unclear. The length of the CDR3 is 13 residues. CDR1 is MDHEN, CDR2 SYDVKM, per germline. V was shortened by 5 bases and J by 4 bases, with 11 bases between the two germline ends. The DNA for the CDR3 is TGTGCCAGCAGTAATGCAGGTGGCTATGGCTACACCTTC. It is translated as CASSNAGGYGYTF.

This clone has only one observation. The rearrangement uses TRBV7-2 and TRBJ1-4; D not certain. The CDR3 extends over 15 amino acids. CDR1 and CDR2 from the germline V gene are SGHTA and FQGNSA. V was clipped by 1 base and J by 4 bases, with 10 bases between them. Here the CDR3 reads CASSLGWGGNEKLFF. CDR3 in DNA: TGTGCCAGCAGCTTAGGATGGGGTGGTAATGAAAAACTGTTTTTT.

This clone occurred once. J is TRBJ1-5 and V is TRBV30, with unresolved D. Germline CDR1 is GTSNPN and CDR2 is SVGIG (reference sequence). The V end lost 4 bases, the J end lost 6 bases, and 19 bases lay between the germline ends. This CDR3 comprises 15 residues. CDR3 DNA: TGTGCCTGGACTATATCCGGGAGACGAGGTCAGCCCCAGCATTTT. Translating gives CAWTISGRRGQPQHF.

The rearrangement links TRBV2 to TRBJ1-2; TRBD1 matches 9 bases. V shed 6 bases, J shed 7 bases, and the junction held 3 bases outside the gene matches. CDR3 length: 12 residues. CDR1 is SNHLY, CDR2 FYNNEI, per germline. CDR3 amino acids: CASRQGAAGYTF. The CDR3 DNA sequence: TGTGCCAGCAGACAGGGGGCCGCTGGCTACACCTTC.

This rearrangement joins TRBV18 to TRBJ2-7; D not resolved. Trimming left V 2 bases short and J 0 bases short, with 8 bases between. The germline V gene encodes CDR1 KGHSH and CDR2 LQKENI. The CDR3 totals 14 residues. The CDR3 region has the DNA TGTGCCAGCTCACCATCTGCAGACTCCTACGAGCAGTACTTC. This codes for CASSPSADSYEQYF.

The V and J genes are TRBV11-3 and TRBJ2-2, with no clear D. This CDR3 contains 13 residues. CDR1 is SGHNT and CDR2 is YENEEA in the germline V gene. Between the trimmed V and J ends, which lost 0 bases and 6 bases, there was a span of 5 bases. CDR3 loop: CASSLDLSGELFF. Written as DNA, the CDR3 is TGTGCCAGCAGCTTAGATTTATCCGGGGAGCTGTTTTTT.

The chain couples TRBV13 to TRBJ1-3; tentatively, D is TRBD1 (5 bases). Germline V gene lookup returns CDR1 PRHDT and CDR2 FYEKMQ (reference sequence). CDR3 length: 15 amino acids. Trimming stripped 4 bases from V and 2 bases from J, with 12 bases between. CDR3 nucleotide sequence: TGTGCCAGCAGCTCCGCCGGGGCTACTGGAAACACCATATATTTT. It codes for CASSSAGATGNTIYF.

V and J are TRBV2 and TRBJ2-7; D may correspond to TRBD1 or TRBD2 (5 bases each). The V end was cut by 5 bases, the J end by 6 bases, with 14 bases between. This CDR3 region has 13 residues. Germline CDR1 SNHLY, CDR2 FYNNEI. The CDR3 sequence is CASSQSGPLEQYF. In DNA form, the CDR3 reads TGTGCCAGCAGTCAATCGGGACCCCTCGAGCAGTACTTC.

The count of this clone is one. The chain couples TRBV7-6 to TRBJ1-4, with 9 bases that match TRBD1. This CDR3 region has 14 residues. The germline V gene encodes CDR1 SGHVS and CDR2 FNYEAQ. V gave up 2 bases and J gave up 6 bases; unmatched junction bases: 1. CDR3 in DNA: TGTGCCAGCAGCTTAAGACAGGGGGATGAAAAACTGTTTTTT. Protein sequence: CASSLRQGDEKLFF.

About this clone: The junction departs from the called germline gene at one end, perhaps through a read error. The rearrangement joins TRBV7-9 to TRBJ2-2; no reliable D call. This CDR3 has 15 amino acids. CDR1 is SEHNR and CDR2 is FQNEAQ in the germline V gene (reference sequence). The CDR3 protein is CASDLGSPKTGELFF. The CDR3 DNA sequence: TGTGCCAGCGATTTGGGCAGCCCGAAGACCGGGGAGCTGTTTTTT. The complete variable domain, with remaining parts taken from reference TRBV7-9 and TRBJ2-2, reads DTGVSQNPRHKITKRGQNVTFRCDPISEHNRLYWYRQTLGQGPEFLTYFQNEAQLEKSRLLSDRFSAERPKGSFSTLEIQRTEQGDSAMYLCASDLGSPKTGELFFGEGSRLTVL.

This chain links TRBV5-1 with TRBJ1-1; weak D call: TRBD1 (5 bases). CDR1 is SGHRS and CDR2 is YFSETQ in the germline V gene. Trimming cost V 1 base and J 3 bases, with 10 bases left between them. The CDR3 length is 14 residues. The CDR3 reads CASSLTGRDTEAFF. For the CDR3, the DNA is TGCGCCAGCAGCTTGACGGGACGGGACACTGAAGCTTTCTTT.

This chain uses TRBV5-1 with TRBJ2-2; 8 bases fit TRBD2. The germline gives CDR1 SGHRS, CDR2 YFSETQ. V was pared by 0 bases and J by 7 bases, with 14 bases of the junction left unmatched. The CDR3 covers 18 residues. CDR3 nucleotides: TGCGCCAGCAGCTTGGGCCCGGGAGGGCCGGGGTCTATCGGGGAGCTGTTTTTT. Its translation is CASSLGPGGPGSIGELFF.

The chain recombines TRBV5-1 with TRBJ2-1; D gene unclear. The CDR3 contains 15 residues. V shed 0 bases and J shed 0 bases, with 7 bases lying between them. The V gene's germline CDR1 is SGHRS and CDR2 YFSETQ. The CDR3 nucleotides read TGCGCCAGCAGCTTGGACCCCAACTCCTACAATGAGCAGTTCTTC. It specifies CASSLDPNSYNEQFF.

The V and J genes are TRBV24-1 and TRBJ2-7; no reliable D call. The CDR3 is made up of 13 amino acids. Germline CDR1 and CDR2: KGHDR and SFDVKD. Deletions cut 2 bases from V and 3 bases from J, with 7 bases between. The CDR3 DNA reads TGTGCCACCAGTGATTCCTACAGCTACGAGCAGTACTTC. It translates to CATSDSYSYEQYF.

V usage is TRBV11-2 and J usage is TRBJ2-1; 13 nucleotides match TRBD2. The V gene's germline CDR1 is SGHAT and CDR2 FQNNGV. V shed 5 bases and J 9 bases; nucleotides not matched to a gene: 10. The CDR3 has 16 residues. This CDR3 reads CASSPRTSGRNTEQFF. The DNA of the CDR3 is TGTGCCAGCAGCCCAAGGACTAGCGGGAGAAACACTGAGCAGTTCTTC.

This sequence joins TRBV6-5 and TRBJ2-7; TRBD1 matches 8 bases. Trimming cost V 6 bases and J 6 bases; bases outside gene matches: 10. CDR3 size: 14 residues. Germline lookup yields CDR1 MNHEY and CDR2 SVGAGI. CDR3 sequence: CASRAGYTGGEQYF. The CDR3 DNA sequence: TGTGCCAGCAGGGCCGGCTACACAGGGGGCGAGCAGTACTTC.

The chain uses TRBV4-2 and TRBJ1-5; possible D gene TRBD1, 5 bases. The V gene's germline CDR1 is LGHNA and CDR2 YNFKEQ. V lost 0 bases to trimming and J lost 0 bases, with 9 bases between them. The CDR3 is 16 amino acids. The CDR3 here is CASSQDGQGSNQPQHF. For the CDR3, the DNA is TGTGCCAGCAGCCAAGACGGGCAGGGTAGCAATCAGCCCCAGCATTTT.

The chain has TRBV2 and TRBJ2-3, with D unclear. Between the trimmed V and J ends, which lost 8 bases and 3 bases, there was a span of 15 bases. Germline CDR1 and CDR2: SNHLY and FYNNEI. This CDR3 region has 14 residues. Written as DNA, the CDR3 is TGTGCCAGCGCCGCCAGTATCGGTACAGATACGCAGTATTTT. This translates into CASAASIGTDTQYF. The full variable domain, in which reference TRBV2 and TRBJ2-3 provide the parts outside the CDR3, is EPEVTQTPSHQVTQMGQEVILRCVPISNHLYFYWYRQILGQKVEFLVSFYNNEISEKSEIFDDQFSVERPDGSNFTLKIRSTKLEDSAMYFCASAASIGTDTQYFGPGTRLTVL.